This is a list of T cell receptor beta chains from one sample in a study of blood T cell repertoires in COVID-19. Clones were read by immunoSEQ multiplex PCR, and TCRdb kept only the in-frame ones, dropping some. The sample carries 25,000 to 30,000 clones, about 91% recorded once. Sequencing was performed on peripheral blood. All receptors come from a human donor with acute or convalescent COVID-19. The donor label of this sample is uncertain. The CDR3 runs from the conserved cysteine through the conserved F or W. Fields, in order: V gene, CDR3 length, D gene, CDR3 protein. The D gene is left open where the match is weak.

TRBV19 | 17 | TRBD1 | CASSPLTGSSYNSPLHF
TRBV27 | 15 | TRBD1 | CASSLGRDRNTEAFF
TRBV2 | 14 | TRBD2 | CASSETGGTDTQYF
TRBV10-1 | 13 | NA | CASSAPNTGELFF
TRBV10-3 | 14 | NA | CAISSGTSYNEQFF
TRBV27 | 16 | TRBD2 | CASSPGLAGPSYEQYF
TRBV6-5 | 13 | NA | CASSITGSAEQYF
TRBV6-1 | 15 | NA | CASSEETGSGSPLHF
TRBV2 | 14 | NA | CASSMVRAGEKLFF
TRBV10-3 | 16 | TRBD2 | CAISPSGGVAKNIQYF
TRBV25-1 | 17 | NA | CASSEELGANSGNTIYF
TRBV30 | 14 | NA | CAWISRQRVTEAFF
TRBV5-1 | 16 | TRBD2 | CASSLSAGLDSYEQYF
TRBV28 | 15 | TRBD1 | CASSPTGGVYSPLHF
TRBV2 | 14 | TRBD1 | CASTPLRGQDGYTF
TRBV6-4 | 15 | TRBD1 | CASSEPDREVSPLHF
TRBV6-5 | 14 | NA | CASSDRSARETQYF
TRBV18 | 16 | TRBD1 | CASAPGLTGLADTQYF
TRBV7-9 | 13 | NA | CASSLTGLYGYTF
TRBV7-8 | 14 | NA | CASSVTATNEKLFF
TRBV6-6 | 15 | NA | CASSYSGGGTYEQYF
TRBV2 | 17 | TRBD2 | CASGGTSGRAGTDTQYF
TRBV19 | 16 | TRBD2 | CASSMGWTRSPYEQYF
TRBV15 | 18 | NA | CATSRDRRTGVSTDTQYF
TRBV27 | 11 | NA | CASSSRTEAFF
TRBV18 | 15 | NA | CASSPCRGTGCEQYF
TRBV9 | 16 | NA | CASSPIGDSLRATQYF
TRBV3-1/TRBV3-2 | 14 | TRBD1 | CASSQVQGAGELFF
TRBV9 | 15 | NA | CASSRDTRTNQPQHF
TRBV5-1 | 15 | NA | CASSLDNPWYGELFF
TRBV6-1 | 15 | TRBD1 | CASSERTGGPGELFF
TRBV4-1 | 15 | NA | CASSQEATATYEQYF
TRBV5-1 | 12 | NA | CASSLDRNGYTF
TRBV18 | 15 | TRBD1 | CASSPGQGRNTEAFF
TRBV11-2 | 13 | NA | CASSRLSHTEAFF
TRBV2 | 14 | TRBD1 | CASRAGGPLNEQFF
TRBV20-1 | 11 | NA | CSASSVETQYF
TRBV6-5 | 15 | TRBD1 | CASSYSSTGPSEAFF
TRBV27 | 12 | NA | CASRFLTGEQYF
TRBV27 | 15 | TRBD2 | CASSLRLAAYNEQFF
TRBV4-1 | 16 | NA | CASSQGRGSLNTEAFF
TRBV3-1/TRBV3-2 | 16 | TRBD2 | CASSIQTSGGADTQYF
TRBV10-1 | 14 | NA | CASSESRNTDTQYF
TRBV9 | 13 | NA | CASSPSNTGELFF
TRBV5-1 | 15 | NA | CASSLVAGVGTEAFF
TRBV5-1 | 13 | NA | CASSMTGIDEQFF
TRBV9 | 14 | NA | CASSVDGGGNTIYF
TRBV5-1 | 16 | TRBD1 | CASGQGALSQSTEAFF
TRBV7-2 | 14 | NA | CASSLVRGNTEAFF
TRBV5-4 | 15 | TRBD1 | CASSRGTGPYNEQFF
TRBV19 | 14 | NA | CASIGVTRITEAFF
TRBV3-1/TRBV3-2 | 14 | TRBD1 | CASSQEQGRTEAFF
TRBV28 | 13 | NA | CASTPVSLYGYTF
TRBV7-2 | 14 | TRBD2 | CASSLASGTGEQYF
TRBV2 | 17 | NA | CASSAKRRLHSGNTIYF
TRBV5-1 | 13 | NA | CASSLDIGETQYF